These 26 T cell receptor beta chains originate from one sample sequenced in a study of response to subunit inactivated influenza vaccine. One entry per CDR3 protein results from TCRdb running MiXCR on the RT-PCR reads. Of around 520,000 distinct CDR3 sequences in the sample, around 25% were seen once. Sequenced material: CD4+ T cells sorted from PBMCs, taken roughly 5 days after vaccination. The receptors were gathered from a man in his forties or fifties who received an inactivated influenza vaccine.

This clonotype was observed a few times. The J gene is TRBJ2-2, the V gene TRBV12-5; 8 nucleotides align to TRBD2. The CDR3 contains 17 residues. Germline lookup yields CDR1 LGHNT and CDR2 FRNRAP. Germline trimming cut 0 bases from V and 4 bases from J; bases unmatched to any gene: 7. In DNA, the CDR3 is TGTGCTAGTGGTTTGGTTCCCGGGACTAGGAGCACCGGGGAGCTGTTTTTT. Protein sequence: CASGLVPGTRSTGELFF.

The rearrangement links TRBV5-5 to TRBJ2-1, with a possible D match to TRBD2 (6 bases). Germline V gene lookup returns CDR1 SGHKS and CDR2 YYEKEE (reference sequence). V was cut by 3 bases and J by 0 bases, with 10 bases left in between. This CDR3 region has 15 residues. The CDR3 spells CASSWSGPSYNEQFF. CDR3 sequence (DNA): TGTGCCAGCAGCTGGAGCGGGCCCTCCTACAATGAGCAGTTCTTC. The whole variable domain, remainder taken from reference TRBV5-5 and TRBJ2-1, is DAGVTQSPTHLIKTRGQQVTLRCSPISGHKSVSWYQQVLGQGPQFIFQYYEKEERGRGNFPDRFSARQFPNYSSELNVNALLLGDSALYLCASSWSGPSYNEQFFGPGTRLTVL.

For the CDR3, the DNA is TGTGCCACCAGCAGAGCAGGGGGAATTGGTACAGATACGCAGTATTTT. Its protein is CATSRAGGIGTDTQYF. The gene calls are TRBV15 and TRBJ2-3; 7 bases are shared with TRBD1. Germline V CDR1 and CDR2: LNHNV, YYDKDF (reference sequence). Trimming cost V 1 base and J 3 bases; bases outside gene matches: 7. The CDR3 sequence is 16 residues long.

This chain joins TRBV12-3 or TRBV12-4 and TRBJ1-1; 9 positions match TRBD1. V gave up 7 bases and J gave up 5 bases; unmatched junction bases: 8. The CDR3 is made up of 14 amino acids. CDR3 sequence (DNA): TGTGCCAGCACCCAGACAGGGGGGAAGACTGAAGCTTTCTTT. Translation: CASTQTGGKTEAFF.

This clonotype was detected only a few times. This chain joins TRBV7-2 and TRBJ1-3; D unresolved. The CDR3 spans 15 residues. CDR1 and CDR2 from the germline V gene are SGHTA and FQGNSA. V shed 3 bases and J shed 0 bases, with 9 bases lying between them. CDR3 in DNA: TGTGCCAGCAGCTTTCAGGACGCCTCTGGAAACACCATATATTTT. Translated, it gives CASSFQDASGNTIYF.

The chain couples TRBV15 to TRBJ2-1; D is unresolved. The germline V and J ends were trimmed by 0 bases and 8 bases, with 5 bases remaining between them. Per germline, CDR1 LNHNV and CDR2 YYDKDF (reference sequence). This CDR3 comprises 12 residues. CDR3 loop: CATSREGYEQFF. For the CDR3, the DNA is TGTGCCACCAGCAGAGAGGGATATGAGCAGTTCTTC. The variable domain in full, with the rest retrieved from reference TRBV15 and TRBJ2-1, is DAMVIQNPRYQVTQFGKPVTLSCSQTLNHNVMYWYQQKSSQAPKLLFHYYDKDFNNEADTPDNFQSRRPNTSFCFLDIRSPGLGDTAMYLCATSREGYEQFFGPGTRLTVL.

This clonotype was seen more than once but under ten times. The rearrangement links TRBV3-1 to TRBJ2-7; TRBD2 agrees at 12 bases. Germline V gives CDR1 LGHDT, CDR2 YNNKEL (reference sequence). The trim removed 3 bases at V and 3 bases at J, leaving 3 bases unmatched. The CDR3 is made up of 15 amino acids. The CDR3 spells CASSQGTSGFYEQYF. The DNA for the CDR3 is TGTGCCAGCAGCCAGGGGACTAGCGGGTTCTACGAGCAGTACTTC.

The chain employs TRBV6-2 or TRBV6-3 and TRBJ2-1; 7 bases fit TRBD2. The CDR3 length is 13 residues. Germline values: CDR1 MNHEY, CDR2 SVGEGT. V shed 7 bases and J 15 bases; nucleotides not matched to a gene: 15. The CDR3 nucleotides are TGTGCCAGCACTAACGGGGCGGGACTATCAAGGTTCTTC. Translation gives CASTNGAGLSRFF.

The genes are TRBV7-9 and TRBJ2-6; D possibly corresponds to TRBD1 (6 bases). V was clipped by 3 bases and J by 2 bases, with 14 bases between them. The length of the CDR3 is 17 residues. In germline, CDR1 is SEHNR, CDR2 FQNEAQ (reference sequence). Here the CDR3 reads CASSFPTGSAGANVLTF. DNA for the CDR3: TGTGCCAGCAGCTTCCCTACAGGGAGCGCTGGGGCCAACGTCCTGACTTTC.

DNA of the CDR3: TGCAGCATTCGGACGGACTACAATGAGCAGTTCTTC. Protein: CSIRTDYNEQFF. V is TRBV29-1 and J is TRBJ2-1; D is ambiguous. Germline CDR1 reads SQVTM; CDR2 reads ANQGSEA. This CDR3 has 12 amino acids. Deletions cut 8 bases from V and 3 bases from J, with 11 bases between.

The table lists this clonotype with a few counts. V gene TRBV7-9 combines with J gene TRBJ1-4, with no clear D. The V gene's germline CDR1 is SEHNR and CDR2 FQNEAQ (reference sequence). The V end was cut by 5 bases, the J end by 7 bases, with 17 bases between. This CDR3 region has 15 residues. The CDR3 loop is CASSPGSFGPEKLFF. The CDR3 nucleotides read TGTGCCAGCAGCCCCGGCTCATTCGGTCCTGAAAAACTGTTTTTT.

In this sample, this clonotype turned up a few times. This chain connects TRBV20-1 to TRBJ2-7, with D unclear. This CDR3 has 13 residues. The germline V gene encodes CDR1 DFQATT and CDR2 SNEGSKA (reference sequence). V lost 3 bases to trimming and J lost 3 bases, with 12 bases between them. This CDR3 is CSASARAVYEQYF. DNA of the CDR3: TGCAGTGCTAGTGCTAGGGCGGTCTACGAGCAGTACTTC.

In this sample, this clonotype turned up a few times. The chain links TRBV3-1 to TRBJ2-4; no clear D. Trimming stripped 4 bases from V and 0 bases from J, with 13 bases between. The CDR3 covers 16 residues. Germline V gene sequence: CDR1 LGHDT, CDR2 YNNKEL (reference sequence). CDR3 protein: CASSPKFLEAKNIQYF. The CDR3 DNA follows: TGTGCCAGCAGCCCTAAATTCCTAGAAGCCAAAAACATTCAGTACTTC.

This clonotype turned up a few times. CDR3 loop: CASSPSASGNEQYF. Here the CDR3 DNA reads TGTGCCAGCTCACCTTCGGCTAGCGGTAACGAGCAGTACTTC. V is TRBV18 and J is TRBJ2-7, with TRBD2 matching 7 bases. Germline V gene sequence: CDR1 KGHSH, CDR2 LQKENI. The ends lost 3 bases at V and 5 bases at J; junction bases unmatched: 7. The CDR3 consists of 14 residues.

This chain links TRBV4-1 with TRBJ1-2, with D maybe TRBD1 (6 bases). The CDR3 covers 12 residues. Germline V lookup: CDR1 MGHRA, CDR2 YSYEKL. Trimming shortened V by 7 bases and J by 5 bases, and 11 bases separated the two germline ends. The CDR3 loop is CASKGQSYGYTF. CDR3 nucleotides: TGCGCCAGCAAAGGACAGTCGTATGGCTACACCTTC.

This clonotype turned up a few times. This chain uses TRBV30 with TRBJ1-2, with TRBD1 matching 7 bases. The CDR3 covers 15 residues. V shed 3 bases and J 2 bases; nucleotides not matched to a gene: 9. In germline, CDR1 is GTSNPN, CDR2 SVGIG (reference sequence). The CDR3, as DNA: TGTGCCTGGAGACTACAGGGGACCACCAACTATGGCTACACCTTC. Its translation is CAWRLQGTTNYGYTF.

DNA for the CDR3: TGCAGTGCTAGTGTTACCTCCTACGAGCAGTACTTC. Amino acids: CSASVTSYEQYF. The chain recombines TRBV20-1 with TRBJ2-7; D is uncertain. V lost 3 bases and J 0 bases, leaving 6 bases between the germline ends. CDR1 is DFQATT and CDR2 is SNEGSKA in the germline V gene (reference sequence). This CDR3 comprises 12 residues.

The table lists this clonotype with a few counts. The rearrangement links TRBV7-6 to TRBJ2-1; TRBD1 matches 8 bases. Germline V gene sequence: CDR1 SGHVS, CDR2 FNYEAQ. The ends lost 5 bases at V and 3 bases at J; junction bases unmatched: 6. This CDR3 comprises 15 residues. This chain's CDR3 is CASSKKTGGYNEQFF. The CDR3 DNA sequence: TGTGCCAGCAGCAAAAAAACAGGGGGCTACAATGAGCAGTTCTTC.

The V call is TRBV4-3, the J call TRBJ1-4; 7 nucleotides match TRBD1. Germline-derived CDR1 and CDR2 are LGHNA and YSLEER. V was clipped by 1 base and J by 4 bases; unmatched bases: 3. The CDR3 extends over 15 amino acids. The DNA of the CDR3 is TGCGCCAGCAGCCAAGTTTACAGGGGTAATGAAAAACTGTTTTTT. It is translated as CASSQVYRGNEKLFF.

The chain is built from TRBV20-1 and TRBJ2-3; the D gene is possibly TRBD2 (6 bases). Trimming stripped 5 bases from V and 1 base from J, with 19 bases between. Germline-derived CDR1 and CDR2 are DFQATT and SNEGSKA (reference sequence). CDR3 length equals 16 residues. CDR3 loop: CSAGGQGGPRTDTQYF. For the CDR3, the DNA is TGCAGTGCTGGAGGGCAGGGAGGCCCCCGCACAGATACGCAGTATTTT.

CDR3: CASRQTSGNGEQYF. The CDR3 DNA reads as TGTGCCAGCAGGCAGACTAGCGGGAACGGCGAGCAGTACTTC. The V call is TRBV7-2, the J call TRBJ2-7, with TRBD2 matching over 11 bases. The germline V gene has CDR1 SGHTA and CDR2 FQGNSA. CDR3 length equals 14 residues. Unmatched junction bases numbered 7, after V lost 6 bases and J lost 6 bases. Full variable domain (remainder filled in from reference TRBV7-2 and TRBJ2-7): GAGVSQSPSNKVTEKGKDVELRCDPISGHTALYWYRQSLGQGLEFLIYFQGNSAPDKSGLPSDRFSAERTGGSVSTLTIQRTQQEDSAVYLCASRQTSGNGEQYFGPGTRLTVT.

This clonotype was counted a few times. The chain uses TRBV24-1 and TRBJ1-5; D might be TRBD1 (5 bases). The CDR3 consists of 16 residues. V shed 4 bases and J shed 4 bases, with 16 bases lying between them. Germline-derived CDR1 and CDR2 are KGHDR and SFDVKD. In nucleotides, the CDR3 is TGTGCCACCAGTGACACCCCAGGGTCGGGAAATCAGCCCCAGCATTTT. Amino acids: CATSDTPGSGNQPQHF.

This clonotype was detected a few times. The genes are TRBV4-3 and TRBJ2-7; D may match TRBD1 or TRBD2 (5 bases each). Germline CDR1 is LGHNA and CDR2 is YSLEER. This CDR3 contains 16 residues. V was shortened by 1 base and J by 3 bases, with 16 bases between the two germline ends. CDR3 DNA sequence: TGCGCCAGCAGCCAAGGAGTAGGGACGGGCTACTACGAGCAGTACTTC. The encoded protein is CASSQGVGTGYYEQYF.

This clonotype was counted only a few times. V usage is TRBV28 and J usage is TRBJ2-4; D is perhaps TRBD1 or TRBD2 (5 bases each). CDR1 and CDR2 from the germline V gene are MDHEN and SYDVKM. V dropped 8 bases and J dropped 9 bases, with 17 bases sitting between them. The CDR3 loop spans 13 amino acids. CDR3 DNA sequence: TGTGCCAGCGCCCAAACCGGGGCCCCCATTCAGTACTTC. This sequence encodes CASAQTGAPIQYF.

For the CDR3, the DNA is TGTGCCAGCAGCTCGGGGTTAAATAAGTACTTC. Protein sequence: CASSSGLNKYF. This sequence joins TRBV6-5 and TRBJ2-7; D is perhaps TRBD2 (5 bases). The CDR3 is 11 amino acids. CDR1 is MNHEY, CDR2 SVGAGI, per germline. Trimming took 6 bases from V and 11 from J, leaving 14 bases between them.

The chain uses TRBV20-1 and TRBJ2-5; weak D call: TRBD1 (5 bases). This CDR3 has 14 amino acids. V lost 5 bases and J lost 2, with 15 bases in between. Germline CDR1 is DFQATT and CDR2 is SNEGSKA (reference sequence). CDR3 sequence (DNA): TGCAGTGCTGCAGGGATAGGCAGTCAAGAGACCCAGTACTTC. This codes for CSAAGIGSQETQYF.